Sequencing of this T cell receptor (beta chain) was carried out in a study of T-cell memory formation after mild COVID-19. This clonotype was recorded a few times. Antigen unknown. Each CDR3 protein is one row after TCRdb ran MiXCR on the 5' RACE reads. The sample records a few hundred thousand distinct CDR3 sequences, roughly 20% being singletons. The V gene end was trimmed by 5 bases and the J gene end by 3 bases; junction bases not matched to a gene: 8. CDR1 and CDR2 (germline): GTSNPN, SVGIG (reference sequence). The CDR3 consists of 14 residues. Study-level findings and limits: Cross-reactive memory apparently joined, as some responding clones appeared in pre-infection memory.

Sequencing was carried out using PBMCs or a T cell subset sorted from them (not recorded which). The TCR sequence derives from an adult woman who had mild COVID-19 (a few samples of this study predate the infection). Cell type and time point are not known. The chain is built from TRBV30 and TRBJ2-3; 7 nucleotides line up with TRBD2. The CDR3 nucleotides are TGTGCCTGGCGTCGTGGGGGGGGGACAGATACGCAGTATTTT. Residues: CAWRRGGGTDTQYF.